This T cell receptor beta chain was sequenced in a study of T cell repertoires in cytomegalovirus infection (dated by TCRdb to about 2019). Study-level background: Because public TCR beta signatures pointed to carriage of CMV infection together with the matching HLA type, the HLA type of each donor mattered for the analysis. What the work shows at the level of the full study, not this receptor alone: The ex vivo response was dominated by HLA-C-restricted CMV-specific TCR beta clonotypes, which also provided the single most frequent clonotype in two of eight donors. In both this cohort and an independent roughly 350-donor cohort, the cumulative frequency of public TCR beta family members distinguished carriers of CMV infection plus the relevant HLA type.

The CDR3 runs 14 amino acids, cysteine and phenylalanine included. The kept DNA is CDR3 alone, 42 bases in frame from the first base. Trimming takes 4 bases off V and 3 bases off J; junction bases not matched to a gene: 5. Sequenced using an Illumina HiSeq 1500. TCRdb reanalyzed the raw reads on its own, using fastp at Q25 for trimming and MiXCR for clone calling, and kept in-frame beta chains. CDR3 protein duplicates are merged, each entry listing the most common genes and DNA. Recorded for this sample are almost 300,000 distinct CDR3 sequences; roughly a tenth of them occurred a single time. Jointly, the top ten make up 2% to 3% of the sample. In regard to this clonotype: The target of this receptor is not known. Base quality data are lacking; no much larger clone is found one base away.

The material sequenced was PBMCs. The rearrangement joined TRBV12-3 or TRBV12-4 to TRBJ1-1; 7 central nucleotides agree with TRBD1. This TCR was recovered from a human donor in good health (CMV status not recorded). Some clones in this sample may be carry-over from other donors' samples. The CDR3 protein: CASSYRGSDTEAFF. The bases read TGTGCCAGCAGTTACAGGGGATCGGACACTGAAGCTTTCTTT.